The next 18 T cell receptor beta chains were all read from a single sample in a study of blood T cell repertoires in COVID-19. Clones were read by immunoSEQ multiplex PCR, and TCRdb kept only the in-frame ones, dropping some. The repertoire holds around 370,000 clones, with 88% as singletons. The sample was peripheral blood. These receptor sequences come from a woman in her 70s with COVID-19, enrolled during active disease.

The gene calls are TRBV6-6 and TRBJ1-6; D remains unclear. Germline CDR1 reads MNHNY; CDR2 reads SVGAGI (reference sequence). CDR3 size: 17 residues. Trimming shortened V by 5 bases and J by 2 bases, and 16 bases separated the two germline ends. The CDR3 is CASSPKPGSAYNSPLHF. CDR3 nucleotides: TGTGCCAGCAGTCCGAAACCGGGGAGCGCCTATAATTCACCCCTCCACTTT.

This chain uses TRBV9 with TRBJ1-4; D unresolved. Germline assignment: CDR1 SGDLS and CDR2 YYNGEE. This CDR3 is 15 amino acids long. Trimming took 5 bases from V and 5 from J, leaving 16 bases between them. The CDR3, as DNA: TGTGCCAGCAGTCCCGAGGGAAGGAGGAATGAAAAACTGTTTTTT. Translation gives CASSPEGRRNEKLFF.

The genes are TRBV28 and TRBJ1-2, with D tentatively TRBD1 (5 bases). The germline gives CDR1 MDHEN, CDR2 SYDVKM. The CDR3 covers 14 residues. Trimming stripped 2 bases from V and 4 bases from J, with 11 bases between. In DNA, the CDR3 is TGTGCCAGCAGTTTAAGGGGTGGTCTCTATGGCTACACCTTC. The encoded protein is CASSLRGGLYGYTF.

CDR3 amino acids: CASTNRGGGYTF. Written as DNA, the CDR3 is TGTGCCAGCACCAACAGGGGTGGCGGCTACACCTTC. J is TRBJ1-2 and V is TRBV21-1; the listed D gene, TRBD1, was not tested against the DNA. TRBV21-1 is a documented pseudogene. The CDR3 sequence is 12 residues long.

V is TRBV24-1 and J is TRBJ1-2; 8 nucleotides align to TRBD1. Germline V gives CDR1 KGHDR, CDR2 SFDVKD. The CDR3 spans 14 residues. J was trimmed by 6 bases and V by 4 bases; bases with no gene match: 6. Here the CDR3 reads CATSEAGTGHGYTF. The CDR3, as DNA: TGTGCCACCAGTGAGGCCGGGACAGGACATGGCTACACCTTC.

The rearrangement uses TRBV24-1 and TRBJ1-5, with D maybe TRBD1 (5 bases). V was shortened by 4 bases and J by 5 bases, with 8 bases between the two germline ends. This CDR3 region has 13 residues. Germline V gene sequence: CDR1 KGHDR, CDR2 SFDVKD. The CDR3 DNA reads as TGTGCCACCAGTGACGCAGGGTATCAGCCCCAGCATTTT. The encoded protein is CATSDAGYQPQHF.

V usage is TRBV6-5 and J usage is TRBJ1-1; 9 bases are shared with TRBD1. Trimming took 5 bases from V and 5 from J; bases not matched to a gene: 9. CDR1 is MNHEY, CDR2 SVGAGI, per germline. The CDR3 covers 15 residues. CDR3 DNA sequence: TGTGCCAGCAGTCCAACAGGGGGCGAATTTACTGAAGCTTTCTTT. As protein: CASSPTGGEFTEAFF.

The sample holds one count of this clone. The CDR3 loop is CASGDRHLRGTEAFF. CDR3 sequence (DNA): TGTGCCAGCGGGGATAGACACCTTAGGGGCACTGAAGCTTTCTTT. The V call is TRBV6-1, the J call TRBJ1-1, with D possibly being TRBD1 (5 bases). The CDR3 has 15 amino acids. Trimming stripped 8 bases from V and 4 bases from J, with 20 bases between. The germline V gene encodes CDR1 MNHNS and CDR2 SASEGT.

The J gene is TRBJ1-2, the V gene TRBV10-3; TRBD1 matches at 7 bases. The length of the CDR3 is 16 residues. Germline trimming cut 0 bases from V and 0 bases from J; bases unmatched to any gene: 4. CDR1 and CDR2 (germline): ENHRY, SYGVKD. The CDR3 sequence: CAISESPGQPNYGYTF. The DNA for the CDR3 is TGTGCCATCAGTGAGTCTCCGGGACAGCCTAACTATGGCTACACCTTC.

The chain recombines TRBV7-9 with TRBJ2-5; 7 bases agree with TRBD2. The CDR3 length is 13 residues. V lost 5 bases and J lost 4; bases outside the gene matches: 4. In germline, CDR1 is SEHNR, CDR2 FQNEAQ (reference sequence). The CDR3 loop is CASSPRLAETQYF. CDR3 nucleotide sequence: TGTGCCAGCAGCCCTCGACTAGCAGAGACCCAGTACTTC.

The V and J genes are TRBV2 and TRBJ2-6, with D perhaps TRBD1 (6 bases). In germline, CDR1 is SNHLY, CDR2 FYNNEI. Trimming cost V 7 bases and J 4 bases, with 14 bases left between them. The CDR3 extends over 15 amino acids. The CDR3 loop reads CASTLQGSGANVLTF. The DNA for the CDR3 is TGTGCCAGCACCTTACAGGGATCCGGGGCCAACGTCCTGACTTTC.

The chain links TRBV7-8 to TRBJ2-7; D ambiguous. Germline CDR1 reads SGHVS; CDR2 reads FQNEAQ. The V gene lost 6 bases and the J gene lost 1 base, with 7 bases spanning the gap. This CDR3 has 12 residues. In nucleotides, the CDR3 is TGTGCCAGCAGTCACGGTTCCTACGAGCAGTACTTC. Translation: CASSHGSYEQYF.

The genes are TRBV6-5 and TRBJ1-1, with 9 bases lining up with TRBD1. This CDR3 has 14 amino acids. Per the germline V gene, CDR1 is MNHEY and CDR2 is SVGAGI. With V trimmed by 7 bases and J by 4 bases, 7 bases remained unmatched. CDR3: CASTTNRGLTEAFF. In DNA, the CDR3 is TGTGCCAGCACTACCAACAGGGGGCTCACTGAAGCTTTCTTT.

V usage is TRBV5-1 and J usage is TRBJ1-1, with 9 bases matching TRBD1. With 4 bases clipped from V and 6 bases from J, the junction kept 7 bases outside the gene matches. Germline-derived CDR1 and CDR2 are SGHRS and YFSETQ. The CDR3 runs to 14 residues. This chain's CDR3 is CASSGTGKEAEAFF. CDR3 DNA sequence: TGCGCCAGCAGCGGGACAGGGAAGGAGGCTGAAGCTTTCTTT.

This clone was seen a few times. V gene TRBV28 combines with J gene TRBJ2-3; 7 bases fit TRBD2. Germline loops: CDR1 MDHEN, CDR2 SYDVKM. The V gene end was trimmed by 10 bases and the J gene end by 1 base; junction bases not matched to a gene: 8. The CDR3 spans 14 residues. The DNA of the CDR3 is TGTGCCAACGGGAGAGCGGGACGCACAGATACGCAGTATTTT. It specifies CANGRAGRTDTQYF.

The V gene is TRBV2, the J gene TRBJ2-2; D perhaps matches TRBD2 (6 bases). The CDR3 has 16 residues. V lost 4 bases and J lost 5, with 17 bases in between. Germline loops: CDR1 SNHLY, CDR2 FYNNEI. CDR3 loop: CASSVRRGLTTGELFF. The CDR3 nucleotides are TGTGCCAGCAGTGTCCGGCGGGGCCTGACAACCGGGGAGCTGTTTTTT.

This chain uses TRBV6-5 with TRBJ1-2; 8 nucleotides line up with TRBD1. Germline assignment: CDR1 MNHEY and CDR2 SVGAGI. The junction had 4 bases not matched to a gene; V was cut back by 5 bases and J by 5 bases. CDR3 length: 13 amino acids. The CDR3 bases are TGTGCCAGCAGTCCCCGGACAGGGTATGGCTACACCTTC. Translation gives CASSPRTGYGYTF.

CDR3 nucleotide sequence: TGTGCCACCAGTGACTATTCCAGGACAGGGGTTAGCGAGCAGTACTTC. Translation gives CATSDYSRTGVSEQYF. The chain links TRBV24-1 to TRBJ2-7, with TRBD1 matching over 9 bases. V was pared by 4 bases and J by 6 bases, with 12 bases of the junction left unmatched. The CDR3 is 16 residues long. Looked up from germline, CDR1 is KGHDR and CDR2 is SFDVKD.